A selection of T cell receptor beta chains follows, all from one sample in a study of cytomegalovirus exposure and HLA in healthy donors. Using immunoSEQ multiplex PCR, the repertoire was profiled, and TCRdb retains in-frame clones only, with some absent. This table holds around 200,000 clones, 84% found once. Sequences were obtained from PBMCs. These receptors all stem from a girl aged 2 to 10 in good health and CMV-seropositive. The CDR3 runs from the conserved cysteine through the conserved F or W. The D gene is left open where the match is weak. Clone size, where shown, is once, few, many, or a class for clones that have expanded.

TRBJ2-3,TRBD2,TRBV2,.,CASRRTSGRDTQYF,TGTGCCAGCAGGAGGACTAGCGGGAGGGATACGCAGTATTTT
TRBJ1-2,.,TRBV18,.,CASSPRRAGGYTF,TGTGCCAGCTCACCCCGGAGGGCAGGTGGCTACACCTTC
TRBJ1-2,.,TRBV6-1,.,CASSEIGVQKGYTF,TGTGCCAGCAGCGAAATCGGGGTACAAAAGGGCTACACCTTC
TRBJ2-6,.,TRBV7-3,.,CASSLGGLSGANVLTF,TGTGCCAGCAGCTTAGGAGGGCTCTCTGGGGCCAACGTCCTGACTTTC
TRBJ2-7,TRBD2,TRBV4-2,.,CASRLAGGSYEQYF,TGTGCCAGCAGGCTAGCGGGGGGCTCCTACGAGCAGTACTTC
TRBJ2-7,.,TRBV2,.,CASSEVRASEQYF,TGTGCCAGCAGTGAAGTCCGCGCTTCGGAGCAGTACTTC
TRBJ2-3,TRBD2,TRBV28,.,CASSELAGGHTDTQYF,TGTGCCAGCAGTGAACTAGCGGGAGGGCACACAGATACGCAGTATTTT
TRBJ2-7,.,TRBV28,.,CASSSRPGQPYEQYF,TGTGCCAGCAGTTCCCGTCCCGGACAGCCCTACGAGCAGTACTTC
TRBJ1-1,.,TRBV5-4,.,CASSLGQGRLNTEAFF,TGTGCCAGCAGCTTGGGTCAGGGGCGATTGAACACTGAAGCTTTCTTT
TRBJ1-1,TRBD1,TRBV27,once,CASSDGTGVKNTEAFF,TGTGCCAGCAGCGATGGGACAGGGGTGAAGAACACTGAAGCTTTCTTT
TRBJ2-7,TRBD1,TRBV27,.,CASSLTGDYEQYF,TGTGCCAGCAGCCTAACAGGGGACTACGAGCAGTACTTC
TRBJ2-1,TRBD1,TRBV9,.,CASSPRQGPGNEQFF,TGTGCCAGCAGCCCTCGACAGGGCCCCGGCAATGAGCAGTTCTTC
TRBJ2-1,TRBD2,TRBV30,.,CAWGGLAGGPNEQFF,TGTGCCTGGGGAGGGCTAGCGGGAGGGCCAAATGAGCAGTTCTTC
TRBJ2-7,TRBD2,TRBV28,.,CASTTSGYEQYF,TGTGCCAGTACGACTAGCGGATACGAGCAGTACTTC
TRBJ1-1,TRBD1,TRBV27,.,CASSPGTGLENTEAFF,TGTGCCAGCAGTCCTGGGACAGGCCTGGAGAACACTGAAGCTTTCTTT
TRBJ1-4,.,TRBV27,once,CASSSNNPRRGSVRNEKLFF,TGTGCCAGCAGTTCCAACAACCCCCGAAGGGGCTCGGTTAGGAATGAAAAACTGTTTTTT
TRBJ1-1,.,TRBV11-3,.,CASSQGNTEAFF,TGTGCCAGCAGCCAGGGAAACACTGAAGCTTTCTTT
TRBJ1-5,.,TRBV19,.,CASSIWAIRDPSNQPQHF,TGTGCCAGTAGTATCTGGGCGATTCGGGATCCTAGCAATCAGCCCCAGCATTTT
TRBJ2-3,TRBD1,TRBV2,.,CASSGTGVRGDTQYF,TGTGCCAGCAGTGGGACAGGGGTGAGGGGAGATACGCAGTATTTT
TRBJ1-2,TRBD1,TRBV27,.,CASSFRTGVPGYTF,TGTGCCAGCAGTTTCAGGACAGGGGTGCCCGGCTACACCTTC
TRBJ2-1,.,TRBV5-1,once,CASSPRPGVANEQFF,TGCGCCAGCAGCCCCCGGCCGGGGGTAGCGAATGAGCAGTTCTTC
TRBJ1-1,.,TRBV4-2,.,CASSQVGHMNTEAFF,TGTGCCAGCAGCCAAGTTGGGCACATGAACACTGAAGCTTTCTTT
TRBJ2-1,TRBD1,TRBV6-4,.,CASSVEQGANEQFF,TGTGCCAGCAGTGTGGAACAGGGGGCTAATGAGCAGTTCTTC
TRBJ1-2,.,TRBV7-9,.,CASWGGASYGYTF,TGTGCCAGCTGGGGGGGGGCAAGCTATGGCTACACCTTC
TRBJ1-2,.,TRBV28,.,CASSGHAQEGYTF,TGTGCCAGCAGCGGCCACGCCCAGGAAGGCTACACCTTC
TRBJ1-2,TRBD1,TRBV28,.,CASSLTGAPNYGYTF,TGTGCCAGCAGTTTAACAGGGGCTCCTAACTATGGCTACACCTTC
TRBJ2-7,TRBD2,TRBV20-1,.,CSATRGVEQYF,TGCAGTGCTACTCGGGGGGTCGAGCAGTACTTC
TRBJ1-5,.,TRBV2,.,CASSVDGGRVPNQPQHF,TGTGCCAGCAGTGTCGATGGGGGGAGGGTCCCCAATCAGCCCCAGCATTTT
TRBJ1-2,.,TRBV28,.,CASSLITAYGYTF,TGTGCCAGCAGTTTAATAACAGCTTATGGCTACACCTTC
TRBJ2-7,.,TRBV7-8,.,CASSLGSYEQYF,TGTGCCAGCAGCTTAGGGAGTTACGAGCAGTACTTC
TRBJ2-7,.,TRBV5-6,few,CASSPRQLTYEQYF,TGTGCCAGCAGCCCACGACAGCTAACCTACGAGCAGTACTTC
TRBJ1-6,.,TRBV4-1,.,CASSQDTARLGGPLHF,TGCGCCAGCAGCCAAGATACAGCGAGGCTGGGGGGACCCCTCCACTTT
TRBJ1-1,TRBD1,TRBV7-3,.,CASSSGTGNTEAFF,TGTGCCAGCAGCTCCGGGACAGGGAACACTGAAGCTTTCTTT
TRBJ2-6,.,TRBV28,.,CASSLSLNVLTF,TGTGCCAGCAGTTTATCACTCAACGTCCTGACTTTC
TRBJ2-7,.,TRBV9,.,CASSPFGEPPEQYF,TGTGCCAGCAGCCCCTTCGGGGAACCCCCCGAGCAGTACTTC
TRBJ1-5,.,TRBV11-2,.,CASSFEGGSGQPQHF,TGTGCCAGCAGCTTTGAAGGAGGGTCAGGTCAGCCCCAGCATTTT
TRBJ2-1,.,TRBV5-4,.,CASSNAQGVNEQFF,TGTGCCAGCAGCAACGCTCAGGGCGTCAATGAGCAGTTCTTC
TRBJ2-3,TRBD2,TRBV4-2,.,CASSQDRTGGADTQYF,TGTGCCAGCAGCCAAGATCGAACGGGAGGGGCAGATACGCAGTATTTT
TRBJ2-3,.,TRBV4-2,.,CASSPIETGVTDTQYF,TGTGCCAGCAGCCCTATAGAAACCGGGGTTACAGATACGCAGTATTTT
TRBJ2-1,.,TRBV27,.,CASSFLLGSNEQFF,TGTGCCAGCAGTTTTTTACTTGGGAGCAATGAGCAGTTCTTC
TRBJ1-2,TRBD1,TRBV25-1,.,CASSFLDRMPTF,TGTGCCAGCAGTTTCTTGGACAGGATGCCAACCTTC
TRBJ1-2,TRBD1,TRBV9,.,CASSVDRGGYGYTF,TGTGCCAGCAGCGTCGACAGGGGAGGCTATGGCTACACCTTC
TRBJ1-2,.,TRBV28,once,CASSLSVNYGYTF,TGTGCCAGCAGTTTATCGGTTAACTATGGCTACACCTTC
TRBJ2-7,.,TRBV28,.,CASSEQEGPYEQYF,TGTGCCAGCAGCGAACAAGAGGGCCCCTACGAGCAGTACTTC
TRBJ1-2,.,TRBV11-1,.,CASSSQGWGYGYTF,TGTGCCAGCAGCTCACAGGGTTGGGGCTATGGCTACACCTTC
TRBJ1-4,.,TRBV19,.,CASSISTVTNEKLFF,TGTGCCAGTAGTATCTCGACAGTAACTAATGAAAAACTGTTTTTT
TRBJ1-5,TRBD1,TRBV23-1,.,CASSLSGTDPNQPQHF,TGCGCCAGCAGCCTATCCGGGACAGATCCTAATCAGCCCCAGCATTTT
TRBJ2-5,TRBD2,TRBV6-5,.,CATNRLAGYQETQYF,TGTGCCACCAACCGACTAGCGGGCTACCAAGAGACCCAGTACTTC
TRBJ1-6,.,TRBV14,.,CASSLLQEDSPLHF,TGTGCCAGCAGCCTCCTGCAGGAGGATTCACCCCTCCACTTT
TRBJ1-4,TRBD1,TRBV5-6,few,CASSLAGTDKLFF,TGTGCCAGCAGCTTGGCCGGGACAGATAAACTGTTTTTT
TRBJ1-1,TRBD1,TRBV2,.,CASSGQGPTSSAFF,TGTGCCAGCAGTGGACAGGGGCCGACCAGTAGCGCTTTCTTT
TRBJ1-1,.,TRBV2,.,CASSEFGVPDTEAFF,TGTGCCAGCAGTGAGTTCGGGGTACCAGACACTGAAGCTTTCTTT
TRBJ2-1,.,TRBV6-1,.,CASSESSMPNNEQFF,TGTGCCAGCAGTGAATCTAGCATGCCAAACAATGAGCAGTTCTTC
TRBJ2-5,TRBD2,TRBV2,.,CASSERTSGRARETQYF,TGTGCCAGCAGTGAAAGGACTAGCGGGAGGGCCCGAGAGACCCAGTACTTC
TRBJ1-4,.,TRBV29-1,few,CSVRRDEKLFF,TGCAGCGTTCGCCGGGATGAAAAACTGTTTTTT
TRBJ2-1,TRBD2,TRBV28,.,CASSFYLGREDNEQFF,TGTGCCAGCAGTTTTTACCTGGGGCGGGAGGACAATGAGCAGTTCTTC
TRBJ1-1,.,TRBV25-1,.,CASSDTNTEAFF,TGTGCCAGCAGTGACACGAACACCGAAGCTTTCTTT
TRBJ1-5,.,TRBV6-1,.,CASSEHQGRQPQHF,TGTGCCAGCAGTGAACATCAGGGCCGACAGCCCCAGCATTTT
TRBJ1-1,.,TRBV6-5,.,CASSYSSEAFF,TGTGCCAGCAGTTACTCCTCCGAAGCTTTCTTT
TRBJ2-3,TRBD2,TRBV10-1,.,CASSLSGNPSGTQYF,TGCGCCAGCAGCCTTAGCGGGAACCCCTCGGGTACGCAGTATTTT